This T cell receptor beta chain came from a study of vaccination effects on CD4 cells after COVID-19. Whole-study findings and limits: Relatively few convalescent patients took part in the study, which had no early post-infection timepoints.

Comment on this clone: No antigen is known for it.

The CDR3 is 13 residues long. Trimming took 2 bases from V and 1 from J, leaving 6 bases between them. Germline CDR1 reads MNHNY; CDR2 reads SVGAGI (reference sequence). Profiling relied on immunoSEQ multiplex PCR, and the TCRdb table lists in-frame clones only, not all of them. The sample has around 83,000 clones, approximately 74% seen once. Antigen-specific CD4+ T cells were expanded with viral peptide pools in the ViraFEST assay before sequencing. Following culture for approximately ten days, CD4+ T cells were isolated. No vaccinee had earlier SARS-CoV-2 infection, and nucleocapsid antibodies were negative.

This clonotype was obtained from a human donor who received a COVID-19 vaccine. The sample consisted of CD4+ T cells from PBMCs cultured with HCoV-229E spike peptides, taken before COVID-19 vaccination. The chain couples TRBV6-6 to TRBJ2-7, with D unclear. CDR3 loop: CASSYRDSYEQYV. CDR3 sequence (DNA): TGTGCCAGCAGTTACAGGGATTCCTACGAGCAGTACGTC.